The clone carrying this T cell receptor beta chain showed up just once. Its antigen is currently unknown. A much larger clone lies a single base off, so this may be a read error. CDR3 length: 13 residues. CDR1 LGHNA and CDR2 YSLEER come from the germline V gene. This sample is part of a study of molecular identifiers for immune sequencing clone quantification. In preparing bulk TCR libraries, previously described methods and listed TCR primers were used. MiXCR, run by TCRdb on the PCR reads, gives a single entry per CDR3 protein. The sample records just over 95,000 distinct CDR3 sequences, approximately 24% being singletons. Study conclusions and caveats: Detecting spiked Jurkat TCR RNA from one cell among about a million naive cells was reportedly possible. Over 99% of CMV-specific effector molecules, but under 1% of naive ones, were in clones above 20 copies.

The receptor was derived from a human donor in good health. Some libraries in this study had Jurkat cell RNA spiked in. Material: naive CD8+ T cells from blood, with Jurkat cell RNA spiked in. Stated subset: FACS-sorted CD8+CD4-CCR7+CD45RA+ naive T cells. The chain joins TRBV4-3 to TRBJ2-5; no definite D call. The CDR3 bases are TGCGCCAGCAGCCAAGATCTTTCGGAGACCCGGTACTTC. Translated: CASSQDLSETRYF.